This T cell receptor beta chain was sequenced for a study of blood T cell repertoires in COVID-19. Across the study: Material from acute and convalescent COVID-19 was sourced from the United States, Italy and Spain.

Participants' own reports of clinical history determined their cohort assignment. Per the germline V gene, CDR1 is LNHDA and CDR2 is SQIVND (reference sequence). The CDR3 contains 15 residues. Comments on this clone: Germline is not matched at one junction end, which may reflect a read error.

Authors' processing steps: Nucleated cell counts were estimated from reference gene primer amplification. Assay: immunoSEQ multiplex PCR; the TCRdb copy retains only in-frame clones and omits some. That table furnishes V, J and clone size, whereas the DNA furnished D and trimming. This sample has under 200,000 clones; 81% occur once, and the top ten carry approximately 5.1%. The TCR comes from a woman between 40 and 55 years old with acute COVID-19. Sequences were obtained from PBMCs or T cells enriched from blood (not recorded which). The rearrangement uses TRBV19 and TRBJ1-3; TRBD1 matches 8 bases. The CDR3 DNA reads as TGTGCCAGTAGTCCCAGGACAGGGCCTGGGAACACCATATATTTT. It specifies CASSPRTGPGNTIYF.